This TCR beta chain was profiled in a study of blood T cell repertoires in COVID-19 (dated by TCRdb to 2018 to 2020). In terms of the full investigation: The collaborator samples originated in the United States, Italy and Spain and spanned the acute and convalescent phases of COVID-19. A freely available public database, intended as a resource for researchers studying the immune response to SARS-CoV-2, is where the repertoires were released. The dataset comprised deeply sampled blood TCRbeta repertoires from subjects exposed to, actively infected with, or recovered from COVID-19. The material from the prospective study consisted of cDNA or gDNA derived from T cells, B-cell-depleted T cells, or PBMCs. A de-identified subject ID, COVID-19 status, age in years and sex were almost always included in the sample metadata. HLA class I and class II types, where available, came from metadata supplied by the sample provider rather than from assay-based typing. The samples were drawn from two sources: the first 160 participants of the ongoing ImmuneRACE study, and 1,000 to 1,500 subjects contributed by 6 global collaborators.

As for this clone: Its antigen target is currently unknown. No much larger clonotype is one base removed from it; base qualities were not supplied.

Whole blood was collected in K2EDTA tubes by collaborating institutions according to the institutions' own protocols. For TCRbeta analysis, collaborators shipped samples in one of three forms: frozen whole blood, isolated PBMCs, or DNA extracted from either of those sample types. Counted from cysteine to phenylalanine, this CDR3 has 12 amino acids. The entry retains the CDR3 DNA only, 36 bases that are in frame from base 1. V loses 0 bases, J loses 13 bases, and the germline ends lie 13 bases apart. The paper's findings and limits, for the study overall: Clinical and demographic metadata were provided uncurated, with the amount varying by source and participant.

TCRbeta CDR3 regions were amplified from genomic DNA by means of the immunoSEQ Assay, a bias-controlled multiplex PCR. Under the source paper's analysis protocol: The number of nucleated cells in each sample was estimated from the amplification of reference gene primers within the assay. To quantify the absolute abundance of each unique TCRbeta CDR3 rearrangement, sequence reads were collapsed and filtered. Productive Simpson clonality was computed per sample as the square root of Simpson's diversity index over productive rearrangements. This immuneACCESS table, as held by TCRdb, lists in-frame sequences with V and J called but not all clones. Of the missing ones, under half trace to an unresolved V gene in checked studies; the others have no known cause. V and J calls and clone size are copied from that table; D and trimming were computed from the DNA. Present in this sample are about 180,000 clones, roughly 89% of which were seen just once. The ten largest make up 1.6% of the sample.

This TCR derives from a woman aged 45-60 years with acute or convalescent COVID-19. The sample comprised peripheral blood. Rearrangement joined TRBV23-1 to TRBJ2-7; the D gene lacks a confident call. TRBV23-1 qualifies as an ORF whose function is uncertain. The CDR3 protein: CASSQSIGGVYF. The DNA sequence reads TGCGCCAGCAGTCAATCAATTGGCGGTGTATACTTC.